This T cell receptor beta chain was captured by sequencing in a study of long-term antiretroviral therapy in people with HIV. Study-wide findings and caveats: CDR3 lengths in HIV samples spanned a narrower range than controls.

An immunoSEQ assay, version v3.0, was performed at survey level. Repertoires were generated with immunoSEQ multiplex PCR, while TCRdb's copy carries only in-frame clones and drops some. The sample lists about 11,000 clones, approximately 90% occurring once. This CDR3 region has 11 residues. Germline V gives CDR1 MGHDK, CDR2 SYGVNS. It was in the United States that all participants with HIV were treated. About this clone itself: The target antigen is unknown. Compared with germline, one end of the junction differs, possibly owing to a read error.

Specimen: unsorted PBMCs, collected 0.2 years before starting antiretroviral therapy. This TCR came from a woman in her 40s with HIV. This chain joins TRBV25-1 and TRBJ1-1; unclear D gene. The chain's CDR3 is CASREDTEAFF. The CDR3 nucleotides read TGTGCCAGCCGTGAGGACACTGAAGCTTTCTTT.